A single T cell receptor (beta chain) is shown here with its context. This sample is drawn from a study of shared clonotypes between healthy human individuals. Sequencing used immunoSEQ multiplex PCR; TCRdb keeps in-frame clones, though not all of them. The profile shows 950,000 to 1,200,000 clones, 70% to 80% of them singletons. Sequencing input: memory CD4+ T cells from PBMCs. Subset: CD45RA-negative fraction. The sequence derives from a man younger than 30 in good health. Some clones in this sample may be carry-over from other donors' samples.

Here the CDR3 reads CASSAPSGQERYEQYF. Here the CDR3 DNA reads TGTGCCAGCAGCGCTCCGTCGGGCCAAGAACGCTACGAGCAGTACTTC. The chain uses TRBV4-2 and TRBJ2-7; the D is unclear. Per the germline V gene, CDR1 is LGHNA and CDR2 is YNFKEQ. The V gene lost 5 bases and the J gene lost 3 bases, with 20 bases spanning the gap. The CDR3 runs to 16 residues.